The 24 T cell receptor beta chains below were found in one sample sequenced in a study of T-cell reconstitution after alpha-beta-depleted transplantation in children. The TCRbeta library incorporated unique molecular identifiers. TCRdb analysed the PCR reads with MiXCR anew, one entry per CDR3 protein. Among 480,000 or so distinct CDR3 sequences listed, about 10% were seen once. The sequenced sample was PBMCs, obtained before TCRalphabeta/CD19-depleted stem cell transplant. These receptors were obtained from a child aged 2 to 10 with inherited bone marrow failure, due to receive a stem cell transplant.

This clonotype was counted at least ten times. The V call is TRBV5-5, the J call TRBJ2-6; D call uncertain. Trimming pared 2 bases from V and 1 base from J, leaving 7 bases between. The germline gives CDR1 SGHKS, CDR2 YYEKEE (reference sequence). The CDR3 has 15 residues. CDR3: CASSFATSGANVLTF. Written as DNA, the CDR3 is TGTGCCAGCAGCTTTGCCACTTCTGGGGCCAACGTCCTGACTTTC.

CDR3: CASSMLDEQFF. The CDR3 nucleotides are TGTGCCAGTAGTATGTTAGATGAGCAGTTCTTC. The chain couples TRBV19 to TRBJ2-1; D remains ambiguous. The CDR3 is 11 amino acids. CDR1 and CDR2 from the germline V gene are LNHDA and SQIVND (reference sequence). V gave up 3 bases and J gave up 8 bases, with 5 bases separating them.

In this sample, this clonotype turned up many times. The J gene is TRBJ2-3, the V gene TRBV6-1; D gene uncertain. The CDR3 is 13 amino acids. CDR1 and CDR2 from the germline V gene are MNHNS and SASEGT. Trimming cost V 10 bases and J 2 bases, with 13 bases left between them. CDR3 sequence: CATAVSYTDTQYF. CDR3 DNA: TGTGCCACCGCGGTGAGCTACACAGATACGCAGTATTTT.

The chain employs TRBV5-4 and TRBJ2-2; D tentatively reads TRBD1 or TRBD2 (6 bases each). In germline, CDR1 is SGHNT, CDR2 YYREEE (reference sequence). The CDR3 runs 15 residues. V was pared by 0 bases and J by 5 bases, with 11 bases between. The DNA of the CDR3 is TGTGCCAGCAGCTTGGAAGGGGGGAGGACCGGGGAGCTGTTTTTT. It is translated as CASSLEGGRTGELFF.

V gene TRBV4-3 combines with J gene TRBJ1-1; D is possibly TRBD1 (5 bases). Trimming removed 0 bases from V and 6 bases from J, with 11 bases in between. From germline, CDR1 is LGHNA and CDR2 YSLEER. CDR3 length: 14 amino acids. In DNA form, the CDR3 reads TGCGCCAGCAGCCAAGATGAGGAAGGGGCTGAAGCTTTCTTT. As protein: CASSQDEEGAEAFF.

The J gene is TRBJ2-5, the V gene TRBV20-1, with 7 bases identical to TRBD1. The J segment lost 3 bases and the V segment lost 6 bases, leaving 7 bases of the junction unmatched. Germline CDR1 and CDR2: DFQATT and SNEGSKA (reference sequence). This CDR3 has 13 residues. The chain's CDR3 is CSAHDREKETQYF. In DNA form, the CDR3 reads TGCAGTGCCCACGACAGGGAGAAAGAGACCCAGTACTTC.

There are many counts of this clonotype. The chain's CDR3 is CASSLNQPSSGANVLTF. In DNA form, the CDR3 reads TGTGCCAGCTCACTAAACCAGCCCAGTTCCGGGGCCAACGTCCTGACTTTC. V usage is TRBV18 and J usage is TRBJ2-6, with D unresolved. The CDR3 has 17 amino acids. Germline loops: CDR1 KGHSH, CDR2 LQKENI. V was trimmed by 4 bases and J by 4 bases, leaving 17 bases between them.

This clonotype was seen a handful of times. This chain links TRBV12-3 or TRBV12-4 with TRBJ2-7, with 12 nucleotides matching TRBD2. Trimming took 5 bases from V and 0 from J; bases not matched to a gene: 8. The CDR3 consists of 17 residues. CDR3 DNA sequence: TGTGCCAGCAGTGACCGACTAGCGGGAGTGTTCTCCTACGAGCAGTACTTC. Protein sequence: CASSDRLAGVFSYEQYF.

Comments on this clonotype: A much larger clone is a single base away; this may be a read error. This chain connects TRBV28 to TRBJ2-7; 7 bases match TRBD1. In germline, CDR1 is MDHEN, CDR2 SYDVKM. This CDR3 contains 15 residues. CDR3: CASSNDRVFSYEQSF. CDR3 sequence (DNA): TGTGCCAGCAGCAACGACAGGGTCTTTTCCTACGAGCAGTCCTTC.

This rearrangement joins TRBV6-6 to TRBJ2-3; D gene ambiguous. Trimming pared 7 bases from V and 3 bases from J, leaving 11 bases between. The CDR3 spans 13 residues. The germline CDR1 and CDR2 sequences are MNHNY and SVGAGI (reference sequence). The CDR3 protein is CASKWGLTDTQYF. The CDR3 nucleotides are TGTGCCAGCAAGTGGGGTTTGACAGATACGCAGTATTTT.

This clonotype was seen many times. V gene TRBV7-2 combines with J gene TRBJ1-1; D not resolved. Trimming stripped 2 bases from V and 3 bases from J, with 7 bases between. The CDR3 sequence is 13 residues long. Germline V lookup: CDR1 SGHTA, CDR2 FQGNSA. CDR3: CASSLPGDTEAFF. The DNA for the CDR3 is TGTGCCAGCAGCTTACCTGGGGACACTGAAGCTTTCTTT.

In its sample, this clonotype was seen many times. This chain joins TRBV5-1 and TRBJ2-1; 8 bases fit TRBD2. Per the germline V gene, CDR1 is SGHRS and CDR2 is YFSETQ. The length of the CDR3 is 16 residues. The V gene end was trimmed by 0 bases and the J gene end by 6 bases; junction bases not matched to a gene: 8. CDR3: CASSLAVLAGSNEQFF. For the CDR3, the DNA is TGCGCCAGCAGCTTGGCCGTTCTAGCGGGCTCCAATGAGCAGTTCTTC.

There are many counts of this clonotype. This chain connects TRBV4-3 to TRBJ2-1; no definite D call. This CDR3 contains 15 residues. Trimming left V 0 bases short and J 3 bases short, with 9 bases between. CDR1 LGHNA and CDR2 YSLEER come from the germline V gene. CDR3 sequence: CASSQENDNYNEQFF. The DNA of the CDR3 is TGCGCCAGCAGCCAAGAAAATGACAACTACAATGAGCAGTTCTTC.

This clonotype was recorded many times. The J gene is TRBJ1-2, the V gene TRBV5-1; 8 positions agree with TRBD1. Germline values: CDR1 SGHRS, CDR2 YFSETQ. Trimming at V came to 7 bases and at J to 3 bases, leaving 5 bases not matched to a gene. The CDR3 length is 13 residues. CDR3 DNA sequence: TGCGCCAGCGGCAGGGGGCTTGACTATGGCTACACCTTC. Protein sequence: CASGRGLDYGYTF.

This clonotype was detected a few times. This chain connects TRBV27 to TRBJ2-1, with 7 positions matching TRBD1. The CDR3 sequence is 15 residues long. Germline lookup yields CDR1 MNHEY and CDR2 SMNVEV (reference sequence). V gave up 1 base and J gave up 9 bases; unmatched junction bases: 9. The CDR3 DNA follows: TGTGCCAGCAGTTTATGGCAGGGGGTATCGCGTGAGCAGTTCTTC. It translates to CASSLWQGVSREQFF.

This clonotype was counted at least ten times. The chain has TRBV30 and TRBJ2-1, with D unresolved. Germline CDR1 is GTSNPN and CDR2 is SVGIG (reference sequence). The V end was cut by 2 bases, the J end by 10 bases, with 27 bases between. The CDR3 has 17 residues. CDR3 sequence (DNA): TGTGCCTGGAGTCCAACCCTACTGAGCCCTTTACAATGCGAGCAGTTCTTC. It is translated as CAWSPTLLSPLQCEQFF.

This clonotype was recorded many times. The chain carries TRBV30 and TRBJ2-3; the D gene is possibly TRBD2 (6 bases). The ends were cut back, 5 bases at V and 1 base at J, with 13 bases in the middle. CDR1 is GTSNPN and CDR2 is SVGIG in the germline V gene (reference sequence). This CDR3 spans 14 amino acids. DNA for the CDR3: TGTGCCTGGGGGCCGGGCGGGGGCACAGATACGCAGTATTTT. This encodes CAWGPGGGTDTQYF.

This clonotype occurred a few times. The rearrangement joins TRBV4-3 to TRBJ2-1; no definite D call. The CDR3 is 17 amino acids. V was trimmed by 2 bases and J by 2 bases, leaving 16 bases between them. Looked up from germline, CDR1 is LGHNA and CDR2 is YSLEER. The CDR3 DNA follows: TGCGCCAGCAGCCAACAGGCCCACCTCCGGACCTACAATGAGCAGTTCTTC. Translation gives CASSQQAHLRTYNEQFF.

About this clonotype: This may be a read error: a much more frequent sequence differs by one nucleotide. The genes are TRBV4-3 and TRBJ2-7; D gene uncertain. Germline V gives CDR1 LGHNA, CDR2 YSLEER. The CDR3 totals 15 residues. Trimming pared 1 base from V and 7 bases from J, leaving 17 bases between. As DNA, the CDR3 is TGCGCCAGCAGCCAAGTACTTAGCCCCGTAGGTGAGCAGTACTTC. This codes for CASSQVLSPVGEQYF.

As concerns this clonotype: This could be a read error, since a much larger clone is one nucleotide away. The CDR3 nucleotides read TGCAGCGTTGCCTCGGGACTAGCGGGAGTGGAGACCCGGTACTTC. Its protein is CSVASGLAGVETRYF. The chain recombines TRBV29-1 with TRBJ2-5; 14 bases line up with TRBD2. The germline V gene has CDR1 SQVTM and CDR2 ANQGSEA. This CDR3 has 15 residues.

This clonotype was seen a single time. This could be a read error, since a much larger clone is one nucleotide away. The J gene is TRBJ1-1, the V gene TRBV6-5; 8 bases agree with TRBD1. CDR1 and CDR2 (germline): MNHEY, SVGAGI. The CDR3 runs 16 residues. The CDR3 DNA is TGTACCAGCAGTTACGACGAGACAGGGGTCCACACTGAAGCTTTCTTT. Translation: CTSSYDETGVHTEAFF.

This clonotype was picked up many times. The chain carries TRBV28 and TRBJ1-5; D gene uncertain. The germline V and J ends were trimmed by 3 bases and 2 bases, with 11 bases remaining between them. Germline V gene lookup returns CDR1 MDHEN and CDR2 SYDVKM. This CDR3 contains 15 residues. The CDR3, as DNA: TGTGCCAGCAGTTTGTGGCCGAGGGGCAATCAGCCCCAGCATTTT. It translates to CASSLWPRGNQPQHF.

V is TRBV4-2 and J is TRBJ2-3; 10 bases map to TRBD2. The ends lost 0 bases at V and 14 bases at J; junction bases unmatched: 5. The germline gives CDR1 LGHNA, CDR2 YNFKEQ. CDR3 length: 13 residues. Here the CDR3 reads CASSQDELAGVYF. As DNA, the CDR3 is TGTGCCAGCAGCCAAGATGAGCTAGCGGGAGTGTATTTT.

In its sample, this clonotype was seen many times. This rearrangement joins TRBV12-3 or TRBV12-4 to TRBJ2-7, with D tentatively TRBD1 or TRBD2 (6 bases each). This CDR3 spans 14 amino acids. V was cut by 6 bases and J by 7 bases, with 19 bases left in between. The CDR3: CASSPGEAGAEQYF. In DNA form, the CDR3 reads TGTGCCAGCAGCCCCGGGGAGGCAGGGGCAGAGCAGTACTTC.